The clone carrying this T cell receptor (beta chain) was recorded a few times. These data are taken from a study of blood T cell repertoires in COVID-19. The wider study: COVID-19 samples collected from the United States, Italy and Spain covered acute and convalescent phases. T cells, B-cell-depleted T cells, or PBMCs supplied cDNA or gDNA.

Authors' data handling: Counts of nucleated cells, estimated from reference gene primer amplification, were obtained. Profiled with immunoSEQ multiplex PCR; TCRdb holds only in-frame clones, not every one. Clone size and the V and J calls come from that table; the DNA yielded D and trimming. This table has tens of thousands of clones, 75% to 95% appearing once. The CDR3 spans 14 residues. The V gene lost 1 base and the J gene lost 2 bases, with 7 bases spanning the gap. Germline CDR1 and CDR2: LGHDT and YNNKEL (reference sequence). This receptor was identified in a human donor in a cohort sampled during active COVID-19. This chain links TRBV3-1 (or the pseudogene TRBV3-2) with TRBJ2-3; D remains ambiguous. The sequenced sample was peripheral blood. CDR3: CASSQVSPTDTQYF. In DNA form, the CDR3 reads TGTGCCAGCAGCCAAGTCTCTCCCACAGATACGCAGTATTTT.